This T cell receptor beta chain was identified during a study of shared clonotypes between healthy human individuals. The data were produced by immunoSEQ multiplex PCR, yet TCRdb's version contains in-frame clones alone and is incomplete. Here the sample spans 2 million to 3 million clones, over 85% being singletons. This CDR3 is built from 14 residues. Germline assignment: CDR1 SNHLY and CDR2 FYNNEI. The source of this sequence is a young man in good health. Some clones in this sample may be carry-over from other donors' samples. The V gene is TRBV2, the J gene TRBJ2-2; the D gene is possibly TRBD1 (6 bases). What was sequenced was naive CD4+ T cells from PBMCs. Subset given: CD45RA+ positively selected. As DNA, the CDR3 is TGTGCTCGCCAAGGGGGACCCTACACCGGGGAGCTGTTTTTT. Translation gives CARQGGPYTGELFF.